A single sample is the source of the 24 T cell receptor beta chains below, sequenced in a study of T cells in women clearing cervical HPV infection. Sequencing used immunoSEQ multiplex PCR; TCRdb keeps in-frame clones, though not all of them. The repertoire shows about 32,000 clones; the top ten hold more than 6.5%. Sequencing used blood buffy coat. All receptors come from a woman between 18 and 69 years old with a cervical HPV16 infection that either progressed to CIN3+ or cleared (not recorded which).

Details on this clone: The read stops 3 residues short of the end of the CDR3; the missing end is completed from the germline J gene. The V call is TRBV18, the J call TRBJ1-2; possibly TRBD1 for D (6 bases). The CDR3 is 14 amino acids. V lost 0 bases and J 4 bases, leaving 9 bases between the germline ends. Germline lookup yields CDR1 KGHSH and CDR2 LQKENI. CDR3 region: CASSPPGGIYGYTF. CDR3 DNA, as far as it was read: TGTGCCAGCTCACCACCAGGGGGAATCTATGGC.

Comments on this clone: The CDR3 goes on 3 residues after the read ends, and that part is filled in from the germline J gene. J is TRBJ1-1 and V is TRBV19; the D gene is possibly TRBD1 (5 bases). Germline values: CDR1 LNHDA, CDR2 SQIVND (reference sequence). The CDR3 runs 13 residues. The part of the CDR3 DNA that was read is TGTGCCAGTACCCCAGAAAGGGGCCGATTG. Residues: CASTPERGRL. The CDR3 in its entirety is CASTPERGRLAFF. Together with reference TRBV19 and TRBJ1-1, the CDR3 gives the full variable domain: DGGITQSPKYLFRKEGQNVTLSCEQNLNHDAMYWYRQDPGQGLRLIYYSQIVNDFQKGDIAEGYSVSREKKESFPLTVTSAQKNPTAFYLCASTPERGRLAFFGQGTRLTVV.

A word on this clone: The read finishes 3 residues shy of the CDR3 end, and the germline J gene is used to complete it. The same CDR3 also results from other DNA sequences found in this sample. V and J are TRBV4-1 and TRBJ1-2, with 7 bases that match TRBD1. Germline V gene lookup returns CDR1 MGHRA and CDR2 YSYEKL. With 3 bases clipped from V and 5 bases from J, the junction kept 6 bases outside the gene matches. The CDR3 covers 14 residues. The CDR3 sequence: CASSQAGTAYGYTF. CDR3 DNA (partial): TGCGCCAGCAGCCAGGCAGGGACAGCTTATGGC.

Turning to this clone: Read sequence stops 3 residues before the CDR3 end, and the germline J gene provides the missing end. The J gene is TRBJ1-3, the V gene TRBV6-2 or TRBV6-3, with D maybe TRBD1 (6 bases). Germline assignment: CDR1 MNHEY and CDR2 SVGEGT. V was pared by 6 bases and J by 3 bases, with 12 bases between. This CDR3 has 14 residues. CDR3 protein: CASSTRGFGNTIYF. The covered CDR3 bases are TGTGCCAGCAGCACCAGGGGCTTTGGAAACACC.

Details on this clone: With the read ending 3 residues before the CDR3 end, the germline J gene is used to fill in that end. V and J are TRBV29-1 and TRBJ1-3; 8 bases line up with TRBD1. Germline trimming cut 5 bases from V and 6 bases from J; bases unmatched to any gene: 9. Germline values: CDR1 SQVTM, CDR2 ANQGSEA. The length of the CDR3 is 14 residues. CDR3 protein: CSVQGQGAENTIYF. The part of the CDR3 DNA that was read is TGCAGCGTTCAGGGGCAGGGGGCAGAAAACACC.

Regarding this clone: The sequence runs out 3 residues before the end of the CDR3; the remainder is reconstructed from the germline J gene. The chain links TRBV7-9 to TRBJ2-7; the D is unclear. The CDR3 length is 14 residues. CDR1 is SEHNR and CDR2 is FQNEAQ in the germline V gene (reference sequence). Trimming removed 5 bases at V and 1 base at J, with 12 bases between. The covered CDR3 bases are TGTGCCAGCAGCCCTTACATACGATCCTACGAG. This gives the protein CASSPYIRSYE. The whole CDR3 sequence reads CASSPYIRSYEQYF.

Concerning this clone: The read halts 3 residues ahead of the CDR3 end, with the missing end drawn from the germline J gene. This chain joins TRBV7-9 and TRBJ2-7; the D gene is possibly TRBD1 (6 bases). CDR1 is SEHNR and CDR2 is FQNEAQ in the germline V gene (reference sequence). The CDR3 has 15 amino acids. V was trimmed by 3 bases and J by 3 bases, leaving 15 bases between them. Here the CDR3 reads CASSLEIDRIYEQYF. The covered CDR3 bases are TGTGCCAGCAGCTTGGAGATCGACAGGATCTACGAG.

In the case of this clone: The CDR3 is cut off 3 residues early in the read; its end comes from the germline J gene. The chain couples TRBV13 to TRBJ1-1; 8 nucleotides match TRBD1. The germline V gene has CDR1 PRHDT and CDR2 FYEKMQ (reference sequence). The CDR3 has 15 residues. V dropped 5 bases and J dropped 0; count of bases not matched to a gene: 5. The sequenced CDR3 bases are TGTGCCAGCAGCCACACGACAGGGGTGAACACTGAA. Translated: CASSHTTGVNTE. The complete CDR3 reads CASSHTTGVNTEAFF.

A note on this clone: The read is 3 residues too short to cover the CDR3 end, so that end is filled in from the germline J gene. This chain uses TRBV19 with TRBJ1-2; D call uncertain. CDR3 length equals 13 residues. Germline assignment: CDR1 LNHDA and CDR2 SQIVND (reference sequence). Trimming stripped 7 bases from V and 2 bases from J, with 11 bases between. The DNA read from the CDR3 is TGTGCCAGTACCCCTGGCAGGAACTATGGC. It is translated as CASTPGRNYG. The full CDR3 reads CASTPGRNYGYTF.

A word on this clone: The read ends 3 residues early relative to the CDR3; the germline J gene fills the gap. The chain carries TRBV5-4 and TRBJ1-6; D remains ambiguous. Germline loops: CDR1 SGHNT, CDR2 YYREEE (reference sequence). The ends were cut back, 1 base at V and 6 bases at J, with 11 bases in the middle. CDR3 length equals 15 residues. CDR3 DNA (partial): TGTGCCAGCAGCTTGTCGGGGATCGTTAATTCACCC. Encoded protein: CASSLSGIVNSP. The whole CDR3 sequence is CASSLSGIVNSPLHF.

The CDR3 here is CASSPQAASTDTQYF. The sequenced CDR3 bases are TGCGCCAGCAGCCCTCAGGCAGCTAGCACAGATACG. The genes are TRBV4-1 and TRBJ2-3, with D unresolved. The CDR3 is cut off 3 residues early in the read; its end comes from the germline J gene. V lost 4 bases and J 0 bases, leaving 11 bases between the germline ends. This CDR3 spans 15 amino acids. Looked up from germline, CDR1 is MGHRA and CDR2 is YSYEKL.

A note on this clone: The read comes to an end 3 residues before the CDR3 does, leaving the germline J gene to fill in the end. V is TRBV28 and J is TRBJ2-7; no firm D call. V lost 1 base and J 5 bases, leaving 12 bases between the germline ends. Germline-derived CDR1 and CDR2 are MDHEN and SYDVKM. The CDR3 is made up of 14 amino acids. The CDR3 DNA, read in part, is TGTGCCAGCAGTTTATTCCACCGCTCGGACGAG. Residues: CASSLFHRSDE. The full CDR3 reads CASSLFHRSDEQYF.

As regards this clone: Read data end 3 residues before the CDR3 end; the end is taken from the germline J gene. V and J are TRBV6-4 and TRBJ2-7; tentatively, D is TRBD1 (6 bases). Germline V CDR1 and CDR2: MRHNA, SNTAGT. The CDR3 is made up of 17 amino acids. The V end was cut by 2 bases, the J end by 0 bases, with 17 bases between. The covered CDR3 bases are TGTGCCAGCAGTGACGGGGGCAGGGGCATTAGCTCCTACGAG. It codes for CASSDGGRGISSYE. The whole CDR3 reads CASSDGGRGISSYEQYF.

A remark on this clone: The observed sequence ends 3 residues before the CDR3 terminus, with the missing tail filled in from the germline J gene. The chain uses TRBV6-1 and TRBJ2-7; D gene unclear. V shed 2 bases and J shed 2 bases, with 7 bases lying between them. Germline V gene sequence: CDR1 MNHNS, CDR2 SASEGT. This CDR3 has 13 amino acids. The CDR3 protein is CASSEYSAYEQYF. The sequenced part of the CDR3 DNA is TGTGCCAGCAGTGAATACAGTGCCTACGAG.

Remarks on this clone: The read terminates 3 residues before the CDR3 end, so the remaining end is supplied by the germline J gene. The chain has TRBV28 and TRBJ2-1; TRBD2 matches at 8 bases. The V gene end was trimmed by 4 bases and the J gene end by 8 bases; junction bases not matched to a gene: 4. Germline CDR1 MDHEN, CDR2 SYDVKM. This CDR3 has 13 residues. The CDR3 loop is CASSYSGAYEQFF. Partial CDR3 DNA: TGTGCCAGCAGTTATAGCGGGGCCTATGAG.

As for this clone: The read gets to within 3 residues of the CDR3 end, and the germline J gene fills in the rest. The chain recombines TRBV19 with TRBJ1-5; the D gene is possibly TRBD1 (6 bases). With 6 bases removed from V and 7 bases from J, the gap between germline ends came to 16 bases. This CDR3 is 14 amino acids long. The germline V gene has CDR1 LNHDA and CDR2 SQIVND (reference sequence). The CDR3 protein is CASRQMGGHQPQHF. The sequenced part of the CDR3 DNA is TGTGCCAGTAGACAAATGGGGGGGCACCAGCCC.

For this clone: The sequence runs out 3 residues before the end of the CDR3; the remainder is reconstructed from the germline J gene. This chain joins TRBV2 and TRBJ1-3; D is possibly TRBD1 (5 bases). The CDR3 length is 14 residues. V shed 8 bases and J shed 0 bases, with 11 bases lying between them. Germline-derived CDR1 and CDR2 are SNHLY and FYNNEI. CDR3 DNA (partial): TGTGCCAGCCATGACAGCCTCTCTGGAAACACC. It specifies CASHDSLSGNT. The CDR3 as a whole reads CASHDSLSGNTIYF.

About this clone itself: From the germline J gene comes the end of the CDR3, since the read stops 3 residues before it. The chain uses TRBV2 and TRBJ2-7; a possible D gene is TRBD1 (6 bases). The ends were cut back, 6 bases at V and 6 bases at J, with 15 bases in the middle. The V gene's germline CDR1 is SNHLY and CDR2 FYNNEI. The CDR3 consists of 13 residues. The CDR3 bases that were read are TGTGCCAGCAGCTACTCCGGGACAACCGAG. This translates into CASSYSGTTE. The whole CDR3 reads CASSYSGTTEQYF.

Regarding this clone: Read coverage stops 3 residues before the CDR3 terminus; the germline J gene supplies the remainder. This chain links TRBV5-6 with TRBJ2-1, with 7 bases identical to TRBD2. Germline values: CDR1 SGHDT, CDR2 YYEEEE. The CDR3 runs 15 residues. The V and J ends lost 1 base and 4 bases, in that order; junction bases with no gene match: 5. CDR3 DNA (partial): TGTGCCAGCAGCTTGAATTGGGGGGGATACAATGAG. Translated, it gives CASSLNWGGYNE. The full CDR3 sequence reads CASSLNWGGYNEQFF.

A remark on this clone: The read halts 3 residues ahead of the CDR3 end, with the missing end drawn from the germline J gene. The chain is built from TRBV2 and TRBJ2-3; 8 nucleotides line up with TRBD1. Germline V gene data show CDR1 as SNHLY and CDR2 as FYNNEI. This CDR3 has 14 residues. With V trimmed by 4 bases and J by 6 bases, 6 bases remained unmatched. CDR3 loop: CASSAWTGTDTQYF. CDR3 bases read: TGTGCCAGCAGTGCATGGACAGGGACCGATACG. Filled out from reference TRBV2 and TRBJ2-3, the complete variable domain reads EPEVTQTPSHQVTQMGQEVILRCVPISNHLYFYWYRQILGQKVEFLVSFYNNEISEKSEIFDDQFSVERPDGSNFTLKIRSTKLEDSAMYFCASSAWTGTDTQYFGPGTRLTVL.

About this clone itself: The read is 3 residues too short to cover the CDR3 end, so that end is filled in from the germline J gene. V usage is TRBV7-9 and J usage is TRBJ2-7; D could derive from TRBD1 or TRBD2 (6 bases each). V was pared by 5 bases and J by 1 base, with 15 bases between. The CDR3 is 15 amino acids. The V gene's germline CDR1 is SEHNR and CDR2 FQNEAQ (reference sequence). The CDR3 is CASSPHGGGSYEQYF. CDR3 bases read: TGTGCCAGCAGCCCCCACGGAGGGGGATCCTACGAG.

Remarks on this clone: From the germline J gene comes the end of the CDR3, since the read stops 3 residues before it. V gene TRBV7-9 combines with J gene TRBJ1-2, with 9 bases fitting TRBD1. V shed 4 bases and J 4 bases; nucleotides not matched to a gene: 7. The CDR3 contains 15 residues. From germline, CDR1 is SEHNR and CDR2 FQNEAQ (reference sequence). Here the CDR3 reads CASSYSGQGGYGYTF. The CDR3 DNA, read in part, is TGTGCCAGCAGCTACTCGGGACAGGGTGGCTATGGC.

About this clone: The read terminates 3 residues before the CDR3 end, so the remaining end is supplied by the germline J gene. The chain combines TRBV5-4 with TRBJ2-5, with TRBD2 matching 8 bases. This CDR3 is built from 12 residues. From germline, CDR1 is SGHNT and CDR2 YYREEE (reference sequence). V trimming: 5 bases; J trimming: 5 bases; junction bases outside the gene matches: 2. The CDR3 sequence is CASSLAGETQYF. Partial CDR3 DNA: TGTGCCAGCAGTTTAGCGGGGGAGACC.

As regards this clone: Read sequence stops 3 residues before the CDR3 end, and the germline J gene provides the missing end. The V and J genes are TRBV12-3 or TRBV12-4 and TRBJ2-2; D may be TRBD1 (6 bases). Trimming took 6 bases from V and 3 from J, leaving 11 bases between them. CDR3 size: 14 residues. Partial CDR3 DNA: TGTGCCAGCAGAACAGGGATATACACCGGGGAG. Its protein is CASRTGIYTGE. In full, the CDR3 reads CASRTGIYTGELFF.